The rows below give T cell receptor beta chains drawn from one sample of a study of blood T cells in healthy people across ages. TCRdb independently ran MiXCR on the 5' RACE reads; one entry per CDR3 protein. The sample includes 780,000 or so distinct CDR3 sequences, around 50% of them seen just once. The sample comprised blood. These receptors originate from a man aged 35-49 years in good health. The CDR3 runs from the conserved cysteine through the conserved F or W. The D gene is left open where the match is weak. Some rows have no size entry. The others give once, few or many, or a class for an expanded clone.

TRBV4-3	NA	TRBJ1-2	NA	CASSPAFGAGYTF	TGCGCCAGCAGCCCCGCCTTCGGGGCTGGCTACACCTTC
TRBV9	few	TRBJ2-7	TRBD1	CASSVEGHRGQPTYEQYF	TGTGCCAGCAGCGTAGAGGGACACAGGGGACAACCTACCTACGAGCAGTACTTC
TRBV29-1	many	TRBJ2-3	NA	CSVVGRVTDTQYF	TGCAGCGTTGTGGGCAGGGTCACAGATACGCAGTATTTT
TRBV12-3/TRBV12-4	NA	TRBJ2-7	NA	CASRKDNEQYF	TGTGCCAGCAGAAAGGATAATGAGCAGTACTTC
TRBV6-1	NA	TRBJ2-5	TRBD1	CASSIRTGSVETQYF	TGTGCCAGCAGTATCCGGACAGGGTCTGTGGAGACCCAGTACTTC
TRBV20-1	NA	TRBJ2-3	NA	CSATRPQTGTDTQYF	TGCAGTGCTACTCGCCCCCAAACTGGAACAGATACGCAGTATTTT
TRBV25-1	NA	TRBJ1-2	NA	CASSRGGREGGDNYGYTF	TGTGCCAGCAGTCGCGGAGGGAGGGAGGGGGGCGATAACTATGGCTACACCTTC
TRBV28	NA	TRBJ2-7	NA	CASSSVEKSSYEQYF	TGTGCCAGCAGTTCGGTCGAAAAGTCGTCCTACGAGCAGTACTTC
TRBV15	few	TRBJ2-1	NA	CATSRPGGSPPFTYNEQFF	TGTGCCACCAGCAGACCCGGGGGTTCGCCCCCGTTTACCTACAATGAGCAGTTCTTC
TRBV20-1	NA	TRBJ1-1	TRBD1	CSARTGALNTEAFF	TGCAGTGCTAGGACAGGGGCACTGAACACTGAAGCTTTCTTT
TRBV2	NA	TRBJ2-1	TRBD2	CASRTTSGRKYEQFF	TGTGCCAGCAGGACGACTAGCGGGAGAAAATATGAGCAGTTCTTC
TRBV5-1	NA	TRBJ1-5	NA	CASSPQGSGQPQHF	TGCGCCAGCAGCCCACAGGGTTCGGGTCAGCCCCAGCATTTT
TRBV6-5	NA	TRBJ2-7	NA	CASSYSVGEQYF	TGTGCCAGCAGTTACTCGGTTGGCGAGCAGTACTTC
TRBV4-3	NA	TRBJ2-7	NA	CANSQGGGLRNEQYF	TGCGCCAACAGCCAAGGGGGGGGACTAAGAAACGAGCAGTACTTC
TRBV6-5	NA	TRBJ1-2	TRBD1	CASSYPGVQTGNYGYTF	TGTGCCAGCAGTTACCCGGGAGTCCAGACAGGGAACTATGGCTACACCTTC
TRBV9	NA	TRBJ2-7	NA	CASSVDPGSVGGIVYEQYF	TGTGCCAGCAGCGTAGACCCAGGGTCCGTAGGTGGTATTGTCTACGAGCAGTACTTC
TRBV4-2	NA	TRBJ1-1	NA	CASSQDGHSNTEAFF	TGTGCCAGCAGCCAAGATGGACACTCGAACACTGAAGCTTTCTTT
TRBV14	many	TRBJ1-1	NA	CASSQDEVVGGRFKNTEAFF	TGTGCCAGCAGCCAAGATGAGGTCGTTGGGGGGCGGTTTAAGAACACTGAAGCTTTCTTT
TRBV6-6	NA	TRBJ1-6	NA	CASSYAGPSGSPLHF	TGTGCCAGCAGTTACGCAGGGCCCAGTGGGTCACCCCTCCACTTT
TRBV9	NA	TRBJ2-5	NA	CASSASPQETQYF	TGTGCCAGCAGCGCCTCCCCCCAAGAGACCCAGTACTTC
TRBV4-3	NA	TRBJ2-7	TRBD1	CASSQVTGGFTSYEQYF	TGCGCCAGCAGCCAGGTTACAGGGGGATTTACATCCTACGAGCAGTACTTC
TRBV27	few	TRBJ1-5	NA	CASSRGGRQPQHF	TGTGCCAGCAGTCGGGGGGGGCGTCAGCCCCAGCATTTT
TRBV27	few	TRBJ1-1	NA	CASSLSANTEAFF	TGTGCCAGCAGTTTATCCGCGAACACTGAAGCTTTCTTT
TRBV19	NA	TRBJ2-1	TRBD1	CASSILDRDNEQFF	TGTGCCAGTAGTATTCTGGACAGGGACAATGAGCAGTTCTTC
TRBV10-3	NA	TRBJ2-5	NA	CAISELEQETQYF	TGTGCCATCAGTGAACTAGAACAAGAGACCCAGTACTTC
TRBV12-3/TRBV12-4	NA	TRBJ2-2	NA	CASTAGLIANTGELFF	TGTGCCAGCACCGCCGGACTAATCGCGAACACCGGGGAGCTGTTTTTT
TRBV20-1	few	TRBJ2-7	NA	CSATQAGLQEQYF	TGCAGTGCAACCCAGGCGGGTTTACAGGAGCAGTACTTC
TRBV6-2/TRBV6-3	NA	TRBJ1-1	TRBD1	CASSYSRTGGTEAFF	TGTGCCAGCAGTTACTCAAGGACAGGGGGCACTGAAGCTTTCTTT
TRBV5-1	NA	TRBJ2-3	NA	CASSGTGPSDTQYF	TGCGCCAGCAGCGGAACAGGTCCCTCAGATACGCAGTATTTT